This TCR beta chain was recovered during a study of blood T cell repertoires in COVID-19. About the research overall: Acute and convalescent COVID-19 samples came from the United States, Italy and Spain. Nucleic acid was either cDNA or gDNA, and it came from T cells, B-cell-depleted T cells, or PBMCs.

Per the original data handling: Cell counts per sample came from amplifying reference gene primers. Repertoires were generated with immunoSEQ multiplex PCR, while TCRdb's copy carries only in-frame clones and drops some. From that table come the V and J calls and clone size; the DNA was used to work out D and trimming. The sample has about 130,000 clones, around 81% seen once. This clone was picked up a small number of times. The V and J ends lost 3 bases and 5 bases respectively, with 17 bases between them. Germline V lookup: CDR1 MNHEY, CDR2 SMNVEV (reference sequence). CDR3 length: 15 amino acids. The sequence was collected from a human donor in a cohort sampled during active COVID-19. The chain joins TRBV27 to TRBJ2-7, with D perhaps matching TRBD1 (6 bases). The sequenced material came from peripheral blood. For the CDR3, the DNA is TGTGCCAGCAGTTTCTCGCAGGGGCCGCCCCACGAGCAGTACTTC. Translated, it gives CASSFSQGPPHEQYF.